This T cell receptor (beta chain) appears in the sequencing data of a study of lymphopenia after photon versus proton radiotherapy. Study-wide results and caveats: Post-nadir diversity loss with photons came from oligoclonal expansion, particularly CD8+ Temra cells. Post-nadir TCR diversity decline inversely tracked overall survival among those who died. Relative stability marked proton patients; photon patients lost diversity and naive cells.

A remark on this clone: No antigen is known for it.

The table came from immunoSEQ multiplex PCR; TCRdb's copy has only in-frame clones and leaves some out. The sample holds around 26,000 clones, 81% seen once. Deletions cut 0 bases from V and 1 base from J, with 13 bases between. The CDR3 length is 16 residues. CDR1 and CDR2 from the germline V gene are SGHNT and YYREEE (reference sequence). The receptor's source is a man between 50 and 59 years old with gastric cancer. This sequence joins TRBV5-4 and TRBJ2-5; perhaps TRBD2 as D (7 bases). This specimen was peripheral blood, taken from a patient treated with photon-based radiotherapy. CDR3 coding DNA: TGTGCCAGCAGCTTGGAGGACGGGGGGCCCCAAGAGACCCAGTACTTC. It translates to CASSLEDGGPQETQYF.